This T cell receptor (beta chain) was identified during a study of cytomegalovirus exposure and HLA in healthy donors. Study-wide results and caveats: By a later analysis, the bulk of CMV-associated TCR beta chains appeared HLA-restricted.

The primer mix had 60 Vbeta and 13 Jbeta primers. The method was immunoSEQ multiplex PCR; TCRdb's version includes in-frame clones alone and lacks a portion of them. This table has about 160,000 clones, about three quarters appearing once. This clone was seen a single time. Its matching antigen is unknown. Per the germline V gene, CDR1 is LNHNV and CDR2 is YYDKDF (reference sequence). The V end lost 1 base, the J end lost 4 bases, and 14 bases lay between the germline ends. CDR3 length: 15 residues. Material: PBMCs. The genes are TRBV15 and TRBJ2-7; D gene uncertain. The receptor was derived from a woman in her 50s in good health and CMV-seropositive. The CDR3 region is CATSRGLRRSYEQYF. The CDR3 region has the DNA TGTGCCACCAGCAGAGGACTGAGACGGTCATACGAGCAGTACTTC.